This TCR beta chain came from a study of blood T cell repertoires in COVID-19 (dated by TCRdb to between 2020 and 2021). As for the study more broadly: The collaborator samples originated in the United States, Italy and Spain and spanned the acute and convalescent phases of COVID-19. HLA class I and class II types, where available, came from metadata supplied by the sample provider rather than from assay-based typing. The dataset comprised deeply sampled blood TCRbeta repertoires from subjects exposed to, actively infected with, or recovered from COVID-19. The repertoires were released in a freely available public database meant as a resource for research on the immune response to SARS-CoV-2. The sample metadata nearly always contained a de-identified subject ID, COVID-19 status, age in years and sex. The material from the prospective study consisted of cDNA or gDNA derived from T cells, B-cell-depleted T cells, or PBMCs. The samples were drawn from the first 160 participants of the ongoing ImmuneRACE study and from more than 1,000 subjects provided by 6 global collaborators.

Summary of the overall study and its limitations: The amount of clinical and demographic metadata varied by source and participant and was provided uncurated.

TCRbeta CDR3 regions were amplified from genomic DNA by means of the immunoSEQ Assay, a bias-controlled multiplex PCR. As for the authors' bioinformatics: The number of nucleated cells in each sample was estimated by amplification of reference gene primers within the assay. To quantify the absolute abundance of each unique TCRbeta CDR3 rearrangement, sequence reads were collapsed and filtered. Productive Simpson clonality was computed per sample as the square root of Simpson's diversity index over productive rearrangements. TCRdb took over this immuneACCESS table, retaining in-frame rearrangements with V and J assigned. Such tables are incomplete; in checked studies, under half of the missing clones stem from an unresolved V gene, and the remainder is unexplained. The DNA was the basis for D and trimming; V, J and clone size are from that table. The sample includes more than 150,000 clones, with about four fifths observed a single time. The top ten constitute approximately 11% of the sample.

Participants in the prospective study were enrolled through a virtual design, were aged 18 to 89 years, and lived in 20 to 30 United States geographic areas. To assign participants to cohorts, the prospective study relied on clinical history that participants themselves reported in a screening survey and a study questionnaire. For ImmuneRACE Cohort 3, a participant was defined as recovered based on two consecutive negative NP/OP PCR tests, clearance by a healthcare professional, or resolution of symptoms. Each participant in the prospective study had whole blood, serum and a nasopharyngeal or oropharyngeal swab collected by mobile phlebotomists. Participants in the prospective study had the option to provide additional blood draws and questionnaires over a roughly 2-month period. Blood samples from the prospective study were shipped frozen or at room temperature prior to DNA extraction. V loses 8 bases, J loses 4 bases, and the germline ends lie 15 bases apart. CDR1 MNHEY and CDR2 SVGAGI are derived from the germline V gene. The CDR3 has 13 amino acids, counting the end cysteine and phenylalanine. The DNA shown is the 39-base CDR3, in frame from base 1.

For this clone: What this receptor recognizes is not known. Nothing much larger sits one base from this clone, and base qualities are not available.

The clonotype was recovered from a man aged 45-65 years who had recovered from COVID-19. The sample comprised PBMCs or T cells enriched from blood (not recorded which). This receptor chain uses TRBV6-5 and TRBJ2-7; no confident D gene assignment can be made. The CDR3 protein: CASVLAESYEQYF. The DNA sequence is TGTGCCAGCGTCCTGGCGGAGTCGTACGAGCAGTACTTC.